This T cell receptor beta chain emerged from a study of OX40 agonist ivuxolimab in advanced cancers. This CDR3 spans 19 amino acids. Clones were sequenced by immunoSEQ multiplex PCR, and TCRdb holds only the in-frame ones, with some missing. The data show roughly 60,000 clones, with about 82% seen just once and under 3% held by the top ten. This clone was seen a single time. The sequence derives from an adult with an advanced solid tumor such as melanoma, head and neck, liver or kidney cancer. This chain connects TRBV21-1 to TRBJ1-6; TRBD1 is taken as the D call from the table, unchecked against the DNA. TRBV21-1 is annotated as a pseudogene. The sequencing used CD4+ or CD8+ T cells sorted from blood, collected in a trial of the OX40 agonist ivuxolimab. The CDR3 DNA reads TGTGCCAGCAGGGACAGGGGGCGCATTGGTGGAATTTGGGTTTCACCCCTCCACTTT. It translates to CASRDRGRIGGIWVSPLHF.